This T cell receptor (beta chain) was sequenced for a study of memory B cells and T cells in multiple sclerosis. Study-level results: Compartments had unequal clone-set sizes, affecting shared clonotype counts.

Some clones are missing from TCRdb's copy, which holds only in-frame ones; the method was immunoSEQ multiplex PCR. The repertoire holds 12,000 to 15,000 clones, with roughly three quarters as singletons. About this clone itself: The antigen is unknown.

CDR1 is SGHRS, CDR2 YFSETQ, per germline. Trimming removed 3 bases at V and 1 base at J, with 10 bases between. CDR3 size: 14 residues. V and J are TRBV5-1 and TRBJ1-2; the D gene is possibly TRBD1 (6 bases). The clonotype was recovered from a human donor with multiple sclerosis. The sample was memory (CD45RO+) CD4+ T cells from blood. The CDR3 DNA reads TGCGCCAGCAGCTCGACAGGAGTTAACTATGGCTACACCTTC. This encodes CASSSTGVNYGYTF.